The following is a T cell receptor beta chain sequence with its context. CDR3 length equals 13 residues. From germline, CDR1 is SGHNT and CDR2 YENEEA. The V end was cut by 2 bases, the J end by 5 bases, with 7 bases between. The data belong to a study of OX40 agonist ivuxolimab in advanced cancers. Study-wide background: Of mixed ages from about 23 to 90 and averaging about 60 years, the group was roughly 85% male.

Measured with immunoSEQ multiplex PCR; TCRdb has only the in-frame clones, and not every one. The sample records roughly 61,000 clones, 80% to 90% being singletons. The receptor was isolated from an adult with an advanced solid tumor such as melanoma, head and neck, liver or kidney cancer. V gene TRBV11-3 combines with J gene TRBJ1-5; D is unclear. The input for sequencing was CD4+ or CD8+ T cells sorted from blood, taken in a trial of the OX40 agonist ivuxolimab. CDR3 protein: CASSLTADQPQHF. The CDR3 DNA sequence: TGTGCCAGCAGCTTAACAGCCGATCAGCCCCAGCATTTT. The whole variable domain, remainder taken from reference TRBV11-3 and TRBJ1-5, is EAGVVQSPRYKIIEKKQPVAFWCNPISGHNTLYWYLQNLGQGPELLIRYENEEAVDDSQLPKDRFSAERLKGVDSTLKIQPAELGDSAVYLCASSLTADQPQHFGDGTRLSIL.